These T cell receptor beta chains were read from a single sample in a study of tumor-infiltrating lymphocytes in primary liver carcinoma. TCRdb re-called the multiplex PCR reads through MiXCR, storing one row per CDR3 protein. Of some 64,000 distinct CDR3 sequences in the sample, roughly two thirds are singletons; the top ten hold around 44%. Sequencing input: liver tumor tissue from sampling region 4. These receptors came from a man aged 35-49 years with primary liver carcinoma and hepatitis B virus infection. Each CDR3 is given with its conserved first and last residue. Clone size is stated in some rows and not others, as once, few, many or a class when expanded.

cdr3_aa	v_call	j_call	clone_size
CADSIDPESSYNEQFF	TRBV11-2	TRBJ2-1	NA
CASSQEYGLGFWTEAFF	TRBV4-2	TRBJ1-1	NA
CASSLVPDNQPQHF	TRBV12-3/TRBV12-4	TRBJ1-5	many
CASSSGVARSSYEHYF	TRBV11-2	TRBJ2-7	NA
CASSQGQGIEAFF	TRBV14	TRBJ1-1	many
CGIGRTGISYGYTF	TRBV6-5	TRBJ1-2	NA
CASSYFHPGTDTQYF	TRBV6-5	TRBJ2-3	many
CSVGLRGDTQYF	TRBV29-1	TRBJ2-3	NA
CSVSGTGASNTQYF	TRBV29-1	TRBJ2-3	NA
CDSNPNDRGQTEAFF	TRBV11-3	TRBJ1-1	NA
CDSSQDSGGAWYTRELFF	TRBV4-1	TRBJ2-2	once
CASSLGRLALRKKETQYF	TRBV11-2	TRBJ2-5	once
CAGGLTTYGELFF	TRBV12-5	TRBJ2-2	once
CASSFSVTSWTKNIQYF	TRBV11-1	TRBJ2-4	once
CASSLVPGRAGGTEAFF	TRBV11-2	TRBJ1-1	many
CASGLSTVGGHGYTF	TRBV12-5	TRBJ1-2	NA
CASNQDRETPYGQYF	TRBV4-3	TRBJ2-7	NA
CSAGGPGISGNTIYF	TRBV20-1	TRBJ1-3	NA
CADSREMWVEQYF	TRBV6-2/TRBV6-3	TRBJ2-7	NA
CASRTGEDRVYHTQYF	TRBV6-5	TRBJ2-3	NA
CATSYSSAHLYNEQFF	TRBV11-2	TRBJ2-1	once
CASSQGQLGGYTF	TRBV6-5	TRBJ1-2	few
CASNFVLEETQYF	TRBV11-2	TRBJ2-5	NA
CVSTVGLAGSDTQYF	TRBV28	TRBJ2-3	once
CASSLGGLTYTSDTQYF	TRBV11-2	TRBJ2-3	few